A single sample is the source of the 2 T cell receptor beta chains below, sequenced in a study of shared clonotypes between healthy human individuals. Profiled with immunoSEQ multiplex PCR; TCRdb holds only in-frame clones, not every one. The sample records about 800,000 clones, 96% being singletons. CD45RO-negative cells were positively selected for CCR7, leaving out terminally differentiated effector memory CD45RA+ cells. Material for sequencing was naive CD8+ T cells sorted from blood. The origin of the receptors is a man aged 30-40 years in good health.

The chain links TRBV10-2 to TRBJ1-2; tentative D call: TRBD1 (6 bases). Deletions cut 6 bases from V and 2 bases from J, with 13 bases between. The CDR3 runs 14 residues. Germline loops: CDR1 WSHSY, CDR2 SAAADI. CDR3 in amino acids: CASRGGALNYGYTF. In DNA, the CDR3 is TGCGCCAGCAGAGGGGGGGCGTTGAACTATGGCTACACCTTC.

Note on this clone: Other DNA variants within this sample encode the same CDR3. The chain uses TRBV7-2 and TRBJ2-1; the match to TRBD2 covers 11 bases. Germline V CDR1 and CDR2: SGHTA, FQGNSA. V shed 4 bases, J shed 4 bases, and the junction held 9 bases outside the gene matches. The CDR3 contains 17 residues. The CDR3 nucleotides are TGTGCCAGCAGCTGGGTTTTAGCGGGAGGGCCATACAATGAGCAGTTCTTC. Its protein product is CASSWVLAGGPYNEQFF.